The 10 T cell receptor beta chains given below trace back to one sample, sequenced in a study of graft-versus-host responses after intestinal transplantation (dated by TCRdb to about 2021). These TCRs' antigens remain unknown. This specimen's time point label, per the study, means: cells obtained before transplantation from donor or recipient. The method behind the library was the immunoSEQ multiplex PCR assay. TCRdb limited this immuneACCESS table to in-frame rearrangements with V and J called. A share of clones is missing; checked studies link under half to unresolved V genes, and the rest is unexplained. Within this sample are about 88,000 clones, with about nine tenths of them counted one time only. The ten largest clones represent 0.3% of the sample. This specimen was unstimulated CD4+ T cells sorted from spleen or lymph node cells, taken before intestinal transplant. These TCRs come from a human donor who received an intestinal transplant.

The CDR3 reads CASSSSGTGLPGYTF. The CDR3 DNA reads as TGTGCCAGCAGTTCGTCCGGGACAGGTCTCCCTGGCTACACCTTC. V usage is TRBV27 and J usage is TRBJ1-2; 8 bases are a match to TRBD1. The CDR3 is 15 residues long. From germline, CDR1 is MNHEY and CDR2 SMNVEV (reference sequence). Trimming at V came to 4 bases and at J to 7 bases, leaving 11 bases not matched to a gene.

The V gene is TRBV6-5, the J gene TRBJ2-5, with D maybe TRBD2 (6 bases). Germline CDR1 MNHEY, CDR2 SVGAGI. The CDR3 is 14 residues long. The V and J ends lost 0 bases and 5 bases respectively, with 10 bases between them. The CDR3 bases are TGTGCCAGCAGTTACTCACAGGCGGGGGAGACCCAGTACTTC. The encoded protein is CASSYSQAGETQYF.

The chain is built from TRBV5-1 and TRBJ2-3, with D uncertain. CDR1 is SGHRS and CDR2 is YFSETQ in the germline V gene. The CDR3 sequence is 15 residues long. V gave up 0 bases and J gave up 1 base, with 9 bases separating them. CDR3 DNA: TGCGCCAGCAGCTTGGGTGGGTCCGGCACAGATACGCAGTATTTT. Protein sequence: CASSLGGSGTDTQYF.

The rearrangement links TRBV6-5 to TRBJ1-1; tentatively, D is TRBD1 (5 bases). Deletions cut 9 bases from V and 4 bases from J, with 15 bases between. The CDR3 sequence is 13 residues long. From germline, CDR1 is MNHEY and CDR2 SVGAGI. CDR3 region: CASRRARGTEAFF. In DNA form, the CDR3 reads TGTGCCAGTCGCCGGGCGAGGGGCACTGAAGCTTTCTTT.

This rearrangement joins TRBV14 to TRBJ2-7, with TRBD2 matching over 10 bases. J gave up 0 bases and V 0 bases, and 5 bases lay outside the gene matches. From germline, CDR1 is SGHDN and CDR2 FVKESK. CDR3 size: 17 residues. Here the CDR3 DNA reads TGTGCCAGCAGCCAAGATTGGGGACTAGCGAGCTCCTACGAGCAGTACTTC. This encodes CASSQDWGLASSYEQYF.

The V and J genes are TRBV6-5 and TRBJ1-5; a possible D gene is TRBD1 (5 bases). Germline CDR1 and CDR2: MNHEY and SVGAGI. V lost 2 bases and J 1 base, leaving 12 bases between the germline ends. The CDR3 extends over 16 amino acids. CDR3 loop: CASSYRRQISNQPQHF. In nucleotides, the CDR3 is TGTGCCAGCAGTTACCGTCGACAGATAAGCAATCAGCCCCAGCATTTT.

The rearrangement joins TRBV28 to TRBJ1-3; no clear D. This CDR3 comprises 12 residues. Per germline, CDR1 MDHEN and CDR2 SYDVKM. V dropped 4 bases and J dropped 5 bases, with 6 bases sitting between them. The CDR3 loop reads CASSSRRNTIYF. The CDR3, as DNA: TGTGCCAGCAGTTCCAGGAGAAACACCATATATTTT.

The CDR3 DNA is TGTGCCAGCAGCTTGGGCGCCCAGGTAAGCTCCTACGAGCAGTACTTC. Protein sequence: CASSLGAQVSSYEQYF. V gene TRBV7-2 combines with J gene TRBJ2-7; D is uncertain. Germline lookup yields CDR1 SGHTA and CDR2 FQGNSA. Trimming took 3 bases from V and 0 from J, leaving 15 bases between them. The CDR3 is 16 residues long.

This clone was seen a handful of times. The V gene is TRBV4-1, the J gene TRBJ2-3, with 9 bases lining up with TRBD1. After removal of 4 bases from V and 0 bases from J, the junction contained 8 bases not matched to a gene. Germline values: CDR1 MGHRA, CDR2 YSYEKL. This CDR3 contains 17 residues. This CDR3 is CASSPQRGTGSTDTQYF. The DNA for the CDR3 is TGCGCCAGCAGCCCCCAACGGGGGACAGGGAGCACAGATACGCAGTATTTT.

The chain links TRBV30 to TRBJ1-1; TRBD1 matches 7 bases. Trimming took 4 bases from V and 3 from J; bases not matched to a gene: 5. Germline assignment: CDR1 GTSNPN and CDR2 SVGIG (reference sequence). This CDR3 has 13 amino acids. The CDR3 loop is CAWTGGGDTEAFF. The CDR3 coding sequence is TGTGCCTGGACAGGGGGAGGCGACACTGAAGCTTTCTTT. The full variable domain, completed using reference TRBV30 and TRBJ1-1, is SQTIHQWPATLVQPVGSPLSLECTVEGTSNPNLYWYRQAAGRGLQLLFYSVGIGQISSEVPQNLSASRPQDRQFILSSKKLLLSDSGFYLCAWTGGGDTEAFFGQGTRLTVV.